This TCR beta chain was identified during a study of PD-1 blockade in classical Hodgkin lymphoma. On the study more broadly: Administration of nivolumab to patients was at 3 mg/kg intravenously every 2 weeks.

The CDR3 runs 13 residues. The germline V and J ends were trimmed by 7 bases and 3 bases, with 13 bases remaining between them. In germline, CDR1 is SEHNR, CDR2 FQNEAQ (reference sequence). Only in-frame clones appear in the TCRdb table, and some are missing; sequencing was by immunoSEQ multiplex PCR. The data show some 90,000 clones, around 90% seen once. Study observations and caveats: The study found complete responders had baseline diversity similar to newly diagnosed patients. At baseline, newly diagnosed patients reportedly showed less TCR diversity than healthy donors.

All patients experienced relapse after autologous stem cell transplantation, and brentuximab vedotin exposure was variable. Note on this clone: Its target is not known.

The sample in question was peripheral blood mononuclear cells (PBMCs), obtained before the second cycle of nivolumab. J is TRBJ2-7 and V is TRBV7-9; D unclear. This receptor was identified in a human donor with classical Hodgkin lymphoma. The CDR3 spells CASKSAGSYEQYF. The CDR3 DNA is TGTGCCAGCAAAAGCGCCGGAAGCTACGAGCAGTACTTC. Full variable domain (remainder filled in from reference TRBV7-9 and TRBJ2-7): DTGVSQNPRHKITKRGQNVTFRCDPISEHNRLYWYRQTLGQGPEFLTYFQNEAQLEKSRLLSDRFSAERPKGSFSTLEIQRTEQGDSAMYLCASKSAGSYEQYFGPGTRLTVT.